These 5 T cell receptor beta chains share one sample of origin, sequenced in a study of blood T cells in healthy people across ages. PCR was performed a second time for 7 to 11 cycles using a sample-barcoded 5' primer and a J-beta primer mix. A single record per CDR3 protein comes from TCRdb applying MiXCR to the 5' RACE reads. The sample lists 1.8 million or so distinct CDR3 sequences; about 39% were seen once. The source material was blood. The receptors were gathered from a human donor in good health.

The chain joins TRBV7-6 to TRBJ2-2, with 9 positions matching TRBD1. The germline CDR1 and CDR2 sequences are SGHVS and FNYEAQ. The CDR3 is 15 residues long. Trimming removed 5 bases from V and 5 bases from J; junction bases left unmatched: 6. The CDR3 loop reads CASSERTGDTGELFF. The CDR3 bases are TGTGCCAGCAGCGAGAGGACAGGGGATACCGGGGAGCTGTTTTTT.

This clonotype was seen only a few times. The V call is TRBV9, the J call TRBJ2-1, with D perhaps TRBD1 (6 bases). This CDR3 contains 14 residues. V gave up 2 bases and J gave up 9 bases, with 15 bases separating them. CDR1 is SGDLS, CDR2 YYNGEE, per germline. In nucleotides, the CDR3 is TGTGCCAGCAGCGTTAGGAACTCACAGGGTGAGCAGTTCTTC. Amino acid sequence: CASSVRNSQGEQFF.

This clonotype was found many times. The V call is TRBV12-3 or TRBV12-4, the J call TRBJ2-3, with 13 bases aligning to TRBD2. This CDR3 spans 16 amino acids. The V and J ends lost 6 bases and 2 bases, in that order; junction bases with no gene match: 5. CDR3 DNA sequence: TGTGCCAGCAGCTCGGGACTAGCGGGGTACACAGATACGCAGTATTTT. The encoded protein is CASSSGLAGYTDTQYF.

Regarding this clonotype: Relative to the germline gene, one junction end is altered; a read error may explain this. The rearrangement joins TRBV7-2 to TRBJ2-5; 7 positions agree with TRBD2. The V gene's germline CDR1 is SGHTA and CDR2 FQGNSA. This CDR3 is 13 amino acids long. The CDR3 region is CASSLAAGWAQYF. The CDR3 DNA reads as TGTGCCAGCAGCCTAGCGGCAGGGTGGGCCCAGTACTTC.

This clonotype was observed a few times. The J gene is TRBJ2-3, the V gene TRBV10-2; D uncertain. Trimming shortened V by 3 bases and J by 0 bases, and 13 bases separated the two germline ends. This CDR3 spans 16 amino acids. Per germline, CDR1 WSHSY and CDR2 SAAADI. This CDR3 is CASSDRDGESTDTQYF. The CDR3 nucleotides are TGCGCCAGCAGTGATCGCGATGGCGAGAGCACAGATACGCAGTATTTT.